A single sample gave rise to the 18 T cell receptor beta chains below, sequenced in a study of cytomegalovirus exposure and HLA in healthy donors (dated by TCRdb to 2017 to 2019). The protocol used for the library was the immunoSEQ multiplex PCR assay. A mixture of 60 forward primers for TCR Vbeta segments and 13 reverse primers for TCR Jbeta segments was used in the multiplex PCR. Here the immuneACCESS table is served through TCRdb, limited to in-frame sequences with V and J called. Missing clones are a known gap in these copies; in checked studies unresolved V genes cover under half, and the rest lacks a known reason. The sample profile shows around 100,000 clones; approximately 80% of them were found once. The top ten clones comprise approximately 3% of the sample. The sequenced sample consisted of PBMCs. These receptors were collected from a woman younger than 30 in good health and CMV-seropositive.

The table lists this clone with a count of one. The chain has TRBV27 and TRBJ1-1, with TRBD1 as a possible D gene (5 bases). The CDR3 is 12 amino acids. Germline V lookup: CDR1 MNHEY, CDR2 SMNVEV (reference sequence). The ends were cut back, 6 bases at V and 4 bases at J, with 9 bases in the middle. The CDR3 DNA is TGTGCCAGCAGAGGGGTTGTCACTGAAGCTTTCTTT. Amino acid sequence: CASRGVVTEAFF.

The CDR3 sequence: CAIRGKGEGTEAFF. The CDR3 bases are TGTGCCATCAGGGGTAAGGGAGAAGGCACTGAAGCTTTCTTT. The chain couples TRBV2 to TRBJ1-1; D might be TRBD1 (6 bases). The CDR3 contains 14 residues. Trimming took off 10 bases at V and 4 bases at J, with 19 bases between the two ends. Germline V gives CDR1 SNHLY, CDR2 FYNNEI.

DNA of the CDR3: TGTGCCAGCAGTGAGGCAGGGGTACTAGGTAATCAGCCCCAGCATTTT. Translation gives CASSEAGVLGNQPQHF. The V call is TRBV2, the J call TRBJ1-5; D may be TRBD1 (6 bases). This CDR3 contains 16 residues. CDR1 SNHLY and CDR2 FYNNEI come from the germline V gene. V gave up 3 bases and J gave up 4 bases, with 16 bases separating them. The entire variable domain, with the rest obtained from reference TRBV2 and TRBJ1-5, is as follows: EPEVTQTPSHQVTQMGQEVILRCVPISNHLYFYWYRQILGQKVEFLVSFYNNEISEKSEIFDDQFSVERPDGSNFTLKIRSTKLEDSAMYFCASSEAGVLGNQPQHFGDGTRLSIL.

V usage is TRBV28 and J usage is TRBJ2-7; TRBD2 agrees at 10 bases. The CDR3 has 16 amino acids. Trimming removed 3 bases from V and 0 bases from J; junction bases left unmatched: 5. From germline, CDR1 is MDHEN and CDR2 SYDVKM. The DNA of the CDR3 is TGTGCCAGCAGTTTCCTCGGACTAGCGGACTCCTACGAGCAGTACTTC. Translation: CASSFLGLADSYEQYF.

V is TRBV5-1 and J is TRBJ1-2; possibly TRBD1 for D (6 bases). The V end lost 0 bases, the J end lost 2 bases, and 8 bases lay between the germline ends. CDR3 length equals 14 residues. Germline V gene sequence: CDR1 SGHRS, CDR2 YFSETQ. The CDR3 sequence is CASSLDDRNYGYTF. As DNA, the CDR3 is TGCGCCAGCAGCTTGGATGACAGGAACTATGGCTACACCTTC.

The CDR3 region has the DNA TGTGCCAGCAGCCGAACAGGGGACGAGCAGTACTTC. Translation: CASSRTGDEQYF. The chain has TRBV7-9 and TRBJ2-7; TRBD1 matches at 7 bases. V lost 5 bases and J lost 5; bases outside the gene matches: 3. The germline V gene has CDR1 SEHNR and CDR2 FQNEAQ (reference sequence). There are 12 residues in the CDR3. Looking up the rest from reference TRBV7-9 and TRBJ2-7 gives the full variable domain: DTGVSQNPRHKITKRGQNVTFRCDPISEHNRLYWYRQTLGQGPEFLTYFQNEAQLEKSRLLSDRFSAERPKGSFSTLEIQRTEQGDSAMYLCASSRTGDEQYFGPGTRLTVT.

V usage is TRBV20-1 and J usage is TRBJ1-1; no firm D call. The CDR3 covers 11 residues. The germline V gene encodes CDR1 DFQATT and CDR2 SNEGSKA (reference sequence). The V gene lost 4 bases and the J gene lost 1 base, with 4 bases spanning the gap. CDR3 DNA sequence: TGCAGTGCTACACAGAACACTGAAGCTTTCTTT. Encoded protein: CSATQNTEAFF.

The V call is TRBV6-5, the J call TRBJ1-1, with a tentative D call TRBD1 (5 bases). Germline assignment: CDR1 MNHEY and CDR2 SVGAGI. The CDR3 runs 16 residues. The germline V and J ends were trimmed by 0 bases and 4 bases, with 15 bases remaining between them. The CDR3 loop reads CASSYSMGGMGTEAFF. CDR3 nucleotides: TGTGCCAGCAGTTACTCGATGGGGGGAATGGGCACTGAAGCTTTCTTT.

CDR3 sequence reads: CSVVGLAETQYF. DNA for the CDR3: TGCAGCGTTGTCGGACTAGCGGAGACCCAGTACTTC. The rearrangement uses TRBV29-1 and TRBJ2-5, with TRBD2 matching 9 bases. Per the germline V gene, CDR1 is SQVTM and CDR2 is ANQGSEA. The trim removed 4 bases at V and 5 bases at J, leaving 2 bases unmatched. This CDR3 has 12 residues. The full variable domain, completed using reference TRBV29-1 and TRBJ2-5, is SAVISQKPSRDICQRGTSLTIQCQVDSQVTMMFWYRQQPGQSLTLIATANQGSEATYESGFVIDKFPISRPNLTFSTLTVSNMSPEDSSIYLCSVVGLAETQYFGPGTRLLVL.

The chain combines TRBV10-3 with TRBJ2-6, with TRBD1 matching over 9 bases. The CDR3 is 17 residues long. The trim removed 6 bases at V and 0 bases at J, leaving 6 bases unmatched. Germline loops: CDR1 ENHRY, CDR2 SYGVKD. The CDR3 nucleotides are TGTGCCATCAGGGACAGGGGACTCCTCTCTGGGGCCAACGTCCTGACTTTC. It encodes CAIRDRGLLSGANVLTF.

J is TRBJ2-6 and V is TRBV5-1; D may be TRBD2 (5 bases). V was cut by 4 bases and J by 2 bases, with 10 bases left in between. Germline loops: CDR1 SGHRS, CDR2 YFSETQ. This CDR3 is 15 amino acids long. CDR3 in DNA: TGCGCCAGCAGCCCGGGGTGGACTGGGGCCAACGTCCTGACTTTC. It codes for CASSPGWTGANVLTF.

This chain uses TRBV5-1 with TRBJ2-3, with 8 bases identical to TRBD1. J gave up 2 bases and V 4 bases, and 9 bases lay outside the gene matches. The germline V gene encodes CDR1 SGHRS and CDR2 YFSETQ. There are 16 residues in the CDR3. CDR3 bases: TGCGCCAGCAGCGCCCTGACAGGGGTTTCCACAGATACGCAGTATTTT. It yields the protein CASSALTGVSTDTQYF.

The chain carries TRBV7-9 and TRBJ1-1; D uncertain. This CDR3 region has 15 residues. Per germline, CDR1 SEHNR and CDR2 FQNEAQ (reference sequence). Trimming pared 1 base from V and 4 bases from J, leaving 13 bases between. This CDR3 is CASSLGGFMSTEAFF. CDR3 coding DNA: TGTGCCAGCAGCTTAGGAGGGTTCATGAGCACTGAAGCTTTCTTT.

This clone was seen more than once but under ten times. This chain connects TRBV4-1 to TRBJ2-2, with no clear D. The germline gives CDR1 MGHRA, CDR2 YSYEKL. This CDR3 spans 16 amino acids. Trimming removed 0 bases from V and 6 bases from J, with 14 bases in between. The CDR3 is CASSQDATGLAGELFF. The CDR3 coding sequence is TGCGCCAGCAGCCAAGACGCGACTGGCCTCGCCGGGGAGCTGTTTTTT.

CDR3 residues: CASSVGASGAQETQYF. The CDR3 nucleotides are TGTGCCAGCAGCGTAGGAGCTAGCGGAGCCCAAGAGACCCAGTACTTC. The chain recombines TRBV9 with TRBJ2-5; 7 positions agree with TRBD2. Germline-derived CDR1 and CDR2 are SGDLS and YYNGEE. Germline trimming cut 0 bases from V and 1 base from J; bases unmatched to any gene: 6. CDR3 length: 16 residues.

This chain connects TRBV28 to TRBJ1-1; possibly TRBD1 for D (5 bases). From germline, CDR1 is MDHEN and CDR2 SYDVKM. This CDR3 contains 14 residues. The germline V and J ends were trimmed by 6 bases and 4 bases, with 15 bases remaining between them. CDR3 in DNA: TGTGCCAGCAGCTCCCCCGGGAGGGGCACTGAAGCTTTCTTT. Its protein product is CASSSPGRGTEAFF.

The chain uses TRBV10-1 and TRBJ2-2; no firm D call. The CDR3 spans 12 residues. Looked up from germline, CDR1 is WNHNN and CDR2 is SYGVQD (reference sequence). V lost 3 bases and J 3 bases, leaving 2 bases between the germline ends. CDR3 protein: CASSDYTGELFF. CDR3 nucleotide sequence: TGCGCCAGCAGTGACTACACCGGGGAGCTGTTTTTT.

The gene calls are TRBV28 and TRBJ2-7, with 10 bases aligning to TRBD2. Germline trimming cut 4 bases from V and 6 bases from J; bases unmatched to any gene: 6. The CDR3 extends over 14 amino acids. Germline CDR1 MDHEN, CDR2 SYDVKM. CDR3 in amino acids: CASSSSGSILEQYF. In DNA form, the CDR3 reads TGTGCCAGCAGTTCTAGCGGGAGTATCCTCGAGCAGTACTTC.